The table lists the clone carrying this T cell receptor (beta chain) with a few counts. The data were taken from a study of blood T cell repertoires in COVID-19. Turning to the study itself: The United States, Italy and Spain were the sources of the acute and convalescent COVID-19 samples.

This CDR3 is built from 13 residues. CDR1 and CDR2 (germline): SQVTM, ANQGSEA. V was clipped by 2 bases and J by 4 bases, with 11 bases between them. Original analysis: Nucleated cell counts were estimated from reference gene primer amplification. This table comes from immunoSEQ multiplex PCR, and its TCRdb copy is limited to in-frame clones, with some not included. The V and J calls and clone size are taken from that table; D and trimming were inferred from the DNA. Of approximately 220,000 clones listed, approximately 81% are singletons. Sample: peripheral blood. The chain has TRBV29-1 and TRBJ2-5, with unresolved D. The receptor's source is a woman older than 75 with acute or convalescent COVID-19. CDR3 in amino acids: CSVESGTRETQYF. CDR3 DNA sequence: TGCAGCGTTGAATCTGGTACCAGAGAGACCCAGTACTTC.